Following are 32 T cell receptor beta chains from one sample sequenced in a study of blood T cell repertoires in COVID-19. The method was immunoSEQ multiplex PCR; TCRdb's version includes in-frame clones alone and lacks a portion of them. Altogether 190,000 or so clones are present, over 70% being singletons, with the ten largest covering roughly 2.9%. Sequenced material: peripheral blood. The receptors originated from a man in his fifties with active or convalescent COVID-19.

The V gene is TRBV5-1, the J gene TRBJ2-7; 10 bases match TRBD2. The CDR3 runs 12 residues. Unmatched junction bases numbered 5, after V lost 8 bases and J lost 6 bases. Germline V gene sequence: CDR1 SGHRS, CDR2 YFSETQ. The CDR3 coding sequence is TGCGCCAGTAGGACTAGCGGCTCCGAGCAGTACTTC. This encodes CASRTSGSEQYF. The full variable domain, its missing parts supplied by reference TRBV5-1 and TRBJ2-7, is KAGVTQTPRYLIKTRGQQVTLSCSPISGHRSVSWYQQTPGQGLQFLFEYFSETQRNKGNFPGRFSGRQFSNSRSEMNVSTLELGDSALYLCASRTSGSEQYFGPGTRLTVT.

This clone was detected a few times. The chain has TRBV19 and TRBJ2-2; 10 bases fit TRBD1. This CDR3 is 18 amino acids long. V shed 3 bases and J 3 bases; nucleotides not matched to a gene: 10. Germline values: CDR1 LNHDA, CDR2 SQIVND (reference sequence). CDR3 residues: CASSIQGTGTGDTGELFF. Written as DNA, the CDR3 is TGTGCCAGTAGTATTCAAGGGACCGGGACAGGGGACACCGGGGAGCTGTTTTTT.

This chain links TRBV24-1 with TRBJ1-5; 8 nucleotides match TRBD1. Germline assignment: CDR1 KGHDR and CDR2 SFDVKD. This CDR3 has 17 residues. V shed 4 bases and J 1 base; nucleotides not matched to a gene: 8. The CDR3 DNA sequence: TGTGCCACCAGTGACCCCAGGGGGCCGGGGAGCAATCAGCCCCAGCATTTT. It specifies CATSDPRGPGSNQPQHF.

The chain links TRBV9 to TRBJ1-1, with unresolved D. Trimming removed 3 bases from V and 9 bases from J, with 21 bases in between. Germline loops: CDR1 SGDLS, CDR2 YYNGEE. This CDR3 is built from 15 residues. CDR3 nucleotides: TGTGCCAGCAGCGGATCTCGCATGGTCGGAGATAAAGCTTTCTTT. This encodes CASSGSRMVGDKAFF. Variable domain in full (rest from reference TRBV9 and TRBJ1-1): DSGVTQTPKHLITATGQRVTLRCSPRSGDLSVYWYQQSLDQGLQFLIQYYNGEERAKGNILERFSAQQFPDLHSELNLSSLELGDSALYFCASSGSRMVGDKAFFGQGTRLTVV.

CDR3 nucleotide sequence: TGTGCCAGCAGCTCCGAGTTAGGGGGTAATGAGCAGTTCTTC. It encodes CASSSELGGNEQFF. The chain combines TRBV11-3 with TRBJ2-1, with a weak D call TRBD1 (6 bases). Germline CDR1 is SGHNT and CDR2 is YENEEA. The V and J ends lost 4 bases and 7 bases respectively, with 14 bases between them. The CDR3 is 14 residues long.

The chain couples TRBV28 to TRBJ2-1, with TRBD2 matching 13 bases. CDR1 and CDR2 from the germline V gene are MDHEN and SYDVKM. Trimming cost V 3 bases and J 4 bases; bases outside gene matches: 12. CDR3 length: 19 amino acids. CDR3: CASSLARGLAGDSYNEQFF. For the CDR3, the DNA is TGTGCCAGCAGTTTGGCCCGCGGACTAGCGGGAGACTCTTACAATGAGCAGTTCTTC.

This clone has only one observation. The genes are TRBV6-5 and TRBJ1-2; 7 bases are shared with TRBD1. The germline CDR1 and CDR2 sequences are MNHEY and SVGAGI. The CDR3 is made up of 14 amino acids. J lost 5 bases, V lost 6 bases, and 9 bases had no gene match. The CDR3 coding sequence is TGTGCCAGCAGAATCACGACAGGGCTGTATGGCTACACCTTC. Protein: CASRITTGLYGYTF.

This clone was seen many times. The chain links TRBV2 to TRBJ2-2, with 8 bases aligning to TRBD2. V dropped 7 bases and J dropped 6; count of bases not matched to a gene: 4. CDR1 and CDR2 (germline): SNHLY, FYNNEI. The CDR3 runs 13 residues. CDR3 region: CASNGGDAGELFF. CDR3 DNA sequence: TGTGCCAGCAACGGGGGGGACGCCGGGGAGCTGTTTTTT.

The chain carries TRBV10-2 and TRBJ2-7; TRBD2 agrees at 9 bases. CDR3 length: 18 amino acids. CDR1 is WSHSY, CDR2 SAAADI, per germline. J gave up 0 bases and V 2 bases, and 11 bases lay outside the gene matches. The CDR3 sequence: CASSEPTSGFSLSYEQYF. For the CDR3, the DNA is TGCGCCAGCAGTGAGCCGACTAGCGGTTTTTCCCTCTCCTACGAGCAGTACTTC.

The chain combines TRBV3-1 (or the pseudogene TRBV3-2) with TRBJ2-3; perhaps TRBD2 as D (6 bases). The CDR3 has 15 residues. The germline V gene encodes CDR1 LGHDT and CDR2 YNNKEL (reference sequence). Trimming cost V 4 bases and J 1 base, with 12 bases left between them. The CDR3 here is CASSRRAGRTDTQYF. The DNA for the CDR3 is TGTGCCAGCAGCCGGCGAGCGGGTCGCACAGATACGCAGTATTTT.

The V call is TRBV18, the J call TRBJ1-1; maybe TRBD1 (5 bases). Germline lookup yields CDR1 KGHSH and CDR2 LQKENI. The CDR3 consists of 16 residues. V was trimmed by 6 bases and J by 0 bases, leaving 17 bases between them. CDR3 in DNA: TGTGCCAGCTCCCTAACGGGGAGGGGCCTGAACACTGAAGCTTTCTTT. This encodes CASSLTGRGLNTEAFF.

CDR3 nucleotide sequence: TGTGCCAGCTCACAAACAGGGGGGACAGATACGCAGTATTTT. Its protein is CASSQTGGTDTQYF. The rearrangement joins TRBV18 to TRBJ2-3; 8 positions agree with TRBD1. Trimming cost V 4 bases and J 3 bases; bases outside gene matches: 3. Germline CDR1 KGHSH, CDR2 LQKENI. The CDR3 is made up of 14 amino acids.

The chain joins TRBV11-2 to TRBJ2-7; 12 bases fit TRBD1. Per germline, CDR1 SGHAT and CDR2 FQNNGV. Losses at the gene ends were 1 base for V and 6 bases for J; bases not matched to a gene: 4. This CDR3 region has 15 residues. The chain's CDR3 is CASSLAGTGGVEQYF. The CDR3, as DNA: TGTGCCAGCAGCTTAGCCGGGACAGGGGGCGTCGAGCAGTACTTC.

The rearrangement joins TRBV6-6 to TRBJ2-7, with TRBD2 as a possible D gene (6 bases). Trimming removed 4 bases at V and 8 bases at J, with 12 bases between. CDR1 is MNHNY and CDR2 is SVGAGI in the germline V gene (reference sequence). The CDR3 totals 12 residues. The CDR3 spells CASSLKGGKQYF. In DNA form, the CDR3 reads TGTGCCAGCAGTTTGAAAGGAGGGAAGCAGTACTTC.

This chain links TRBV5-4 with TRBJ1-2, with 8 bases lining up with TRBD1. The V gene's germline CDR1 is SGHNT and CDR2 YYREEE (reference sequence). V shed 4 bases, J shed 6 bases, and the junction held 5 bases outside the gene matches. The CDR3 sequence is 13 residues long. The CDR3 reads CASSRPGQDGYTF. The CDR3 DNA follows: TGTGCCAGCAGCCGACCGGGACAGGATGGCTACACCTTC.

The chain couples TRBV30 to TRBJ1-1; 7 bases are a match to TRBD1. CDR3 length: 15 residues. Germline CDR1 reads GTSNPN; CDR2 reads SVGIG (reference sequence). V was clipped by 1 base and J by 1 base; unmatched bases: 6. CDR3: CAWSGGQTWNTEAFF. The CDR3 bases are TGTGCCTGGAGTGGGGGACAGACTTGGAACACTGAAGCTTTCTTT.

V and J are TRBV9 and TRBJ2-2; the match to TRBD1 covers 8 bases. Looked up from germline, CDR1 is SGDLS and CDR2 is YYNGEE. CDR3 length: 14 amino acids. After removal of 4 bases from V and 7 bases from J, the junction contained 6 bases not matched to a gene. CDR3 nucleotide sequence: TGTGCCAGCAGCATCCAGGGGGCTTACGGGGAGCTGTTTTTT. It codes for CASSIQGAYGELFF.

The CDR3 here is CSVEFMTDYGYTF. As DNA, the CDR3 is TGCAGCGTTGAATTTATGACAGACTATGGCTACACCTTC. The rearrangement links TRBV29-1 to TRBJ1-2; a weak D match, TRBD1 (5 bases). The CDR3 is made up of 13 amino acids. With 2 bases removed from V and 3 bases from J, the gap between germline ends came to 10 bases. Germline CDR1 reads SQVTM; CDR2 reads ANQGSEA.

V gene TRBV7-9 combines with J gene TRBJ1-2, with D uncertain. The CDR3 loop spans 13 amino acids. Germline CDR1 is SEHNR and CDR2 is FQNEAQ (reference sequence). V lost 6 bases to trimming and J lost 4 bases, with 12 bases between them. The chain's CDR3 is CASRRSYPYGYTF. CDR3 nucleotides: TGTGCCAGCAGACGTAGCTACCCCTATGGCTACACCTTC.

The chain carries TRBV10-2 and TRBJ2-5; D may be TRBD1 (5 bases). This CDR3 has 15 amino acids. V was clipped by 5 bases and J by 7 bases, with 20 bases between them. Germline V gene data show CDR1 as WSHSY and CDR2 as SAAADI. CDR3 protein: CASSPEVGVAGTQYF. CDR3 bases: TGCGCCAGCAGTCCTGAAGTAGGGGTGGCAGGGACCCAGTACTTC.

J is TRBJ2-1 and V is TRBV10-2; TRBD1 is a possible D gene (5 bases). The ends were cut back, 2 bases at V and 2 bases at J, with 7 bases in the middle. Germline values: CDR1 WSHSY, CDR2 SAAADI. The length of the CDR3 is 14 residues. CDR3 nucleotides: TGCGCCAGCAGTGAGGGGGCCACCTACAATGAGCAGTTCTTC. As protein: CASSEGATYNEQFF.

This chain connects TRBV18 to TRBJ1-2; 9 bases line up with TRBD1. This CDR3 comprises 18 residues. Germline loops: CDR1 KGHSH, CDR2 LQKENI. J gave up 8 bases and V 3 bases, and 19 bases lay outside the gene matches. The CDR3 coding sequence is TGTGCCAGCTCACCCTGGAAATGGGTTCCACAGGGGGCTCAGGGCTACACCTTC. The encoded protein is CASSPWKWVPQGAQGYTF.

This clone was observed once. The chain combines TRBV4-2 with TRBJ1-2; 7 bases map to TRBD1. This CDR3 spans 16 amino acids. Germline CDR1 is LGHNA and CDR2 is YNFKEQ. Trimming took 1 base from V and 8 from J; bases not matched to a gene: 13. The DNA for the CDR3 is TGTGCCAGCAGCCAAGGGCTAGGGGGCGCATTGGGGGGCTACACCTTC. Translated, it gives CASSQGLGGALGGYTF.

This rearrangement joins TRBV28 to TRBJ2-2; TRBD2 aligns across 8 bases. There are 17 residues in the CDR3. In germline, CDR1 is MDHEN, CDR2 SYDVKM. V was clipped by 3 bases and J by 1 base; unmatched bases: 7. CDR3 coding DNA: TGTGCCAGCAGTTTCGCGGGAGGCGGGGGGAACACCGGGGAGCTGTTTTTT. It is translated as CASSFAGGGGNTGELFF.

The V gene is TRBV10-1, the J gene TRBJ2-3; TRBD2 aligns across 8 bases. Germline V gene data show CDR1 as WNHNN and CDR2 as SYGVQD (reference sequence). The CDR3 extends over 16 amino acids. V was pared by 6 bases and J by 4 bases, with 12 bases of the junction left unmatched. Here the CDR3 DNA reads TGCGCCAGCAGCCTGATCCGACGGGGGGGCGCAGATACGCAGTATTTT. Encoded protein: CASSLIRRGGADTQYF.

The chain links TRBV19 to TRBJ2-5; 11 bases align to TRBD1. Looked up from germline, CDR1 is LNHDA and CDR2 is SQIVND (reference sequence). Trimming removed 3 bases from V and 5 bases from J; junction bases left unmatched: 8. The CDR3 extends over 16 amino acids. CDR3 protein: CASSIGTGGVGETQYF. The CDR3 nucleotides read TGTGCCAGTAGTATCGGGACAGGGGGAGTAGGGGAGACCCAGTACTTC. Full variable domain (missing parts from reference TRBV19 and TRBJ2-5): DGGITQSPKYLFRKEGQNVTLSCEQNLNHDAMYWYRQDPGQGLRLIYYSQIVNDFQKGDIAEGYSVSREKKESFPLTVTSAQKNPTAFYLCASSIGTGGVGETQYFGPGTRLLVL.

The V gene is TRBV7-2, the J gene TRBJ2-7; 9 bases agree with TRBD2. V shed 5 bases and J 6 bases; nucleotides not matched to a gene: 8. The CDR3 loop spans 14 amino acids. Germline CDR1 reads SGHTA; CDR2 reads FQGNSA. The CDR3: CASSLPGLAAEQYF. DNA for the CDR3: TGTGCCAGCAGCCTGCCGGGACTAGCCGCCGAGCAGTACTTC.

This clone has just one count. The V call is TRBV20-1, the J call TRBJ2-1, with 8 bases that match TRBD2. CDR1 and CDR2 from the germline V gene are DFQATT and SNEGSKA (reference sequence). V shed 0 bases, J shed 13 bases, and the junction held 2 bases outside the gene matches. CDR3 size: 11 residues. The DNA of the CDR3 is TGCAGTGCTAGAGACGGGAGGGGCCAGTTCTTC. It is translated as CSARDGRGQFF.

For the CDR3, the DNA is TGTGCCAGCAGCTTTGGACTAGCGGGAGGGCCGGGCACCGGGGAGCTGTTTTTT. This gives the protein CASSFGLAGGPGTGELFF. The genes are TRBV7-6 and TRBJ2-2, with 15 bases that match TRBD2. CDR3 size: 18 residues. Trimming took 3 bases from V and 4 from J; bases not matched to a gene: 6. Germline V CDR1 and CDR2: SGHVS, FNYEAQ.

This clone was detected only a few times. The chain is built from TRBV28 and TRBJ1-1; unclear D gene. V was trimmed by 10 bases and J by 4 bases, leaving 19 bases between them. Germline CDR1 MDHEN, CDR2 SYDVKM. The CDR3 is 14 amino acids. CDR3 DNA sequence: TGTGCCACCAACCGGGAGCAGGTGGGCACTGAAGCTTTCTTT. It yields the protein CATNREQVGTEAFF.

This chain's CDR3 is CASSLGAPGAGNTIYF. The CDR3 DNA reads TGTGCCAGCAGTTTAGGGGCCCCAGGGGCTGGAAACACCATATATTTT. This chain joins TRBV28 and TRBJ1-3; D might be TRBD1 (6 bases). Trimming pared 2 bases from V and 2 bases from J, leaving 13 bases between. The CDR3 consists of 16 residues. From germline, CDR1 is MDHEN and CDR2 SYDVKM.

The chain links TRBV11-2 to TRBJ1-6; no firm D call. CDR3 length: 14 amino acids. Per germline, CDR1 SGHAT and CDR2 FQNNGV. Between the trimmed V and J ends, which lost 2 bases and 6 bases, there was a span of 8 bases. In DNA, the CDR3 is TGTGCCAGCAGCTTAAACAGCGGTAATTCACCCCTCCACTTT. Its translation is CASSLNSGNSPLHF. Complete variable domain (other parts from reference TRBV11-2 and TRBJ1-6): EAGVAQSPRYKIIEKRQSVAFWCNPISGHATLYWYQQILGQGPKLLIQFQNNGVVDDSQLPKDRFSAERLKGVDSTLKIQPAKLEDSAVYLCASSLNSGNSPLHFGNGTRLTVT.